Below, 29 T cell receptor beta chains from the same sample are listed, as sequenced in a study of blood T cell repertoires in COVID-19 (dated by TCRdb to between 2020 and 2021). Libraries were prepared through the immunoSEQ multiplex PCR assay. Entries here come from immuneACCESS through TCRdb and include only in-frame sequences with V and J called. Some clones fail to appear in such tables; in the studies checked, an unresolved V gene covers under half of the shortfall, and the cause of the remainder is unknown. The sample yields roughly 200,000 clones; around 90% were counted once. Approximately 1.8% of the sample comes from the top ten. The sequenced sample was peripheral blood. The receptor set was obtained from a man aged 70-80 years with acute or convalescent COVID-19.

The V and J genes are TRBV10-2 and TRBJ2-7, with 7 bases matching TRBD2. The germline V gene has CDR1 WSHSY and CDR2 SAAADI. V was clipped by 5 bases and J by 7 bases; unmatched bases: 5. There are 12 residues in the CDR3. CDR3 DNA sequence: TGCGCCAGCAGTTCTAGGGAGGGGGAGCAGTACTTC. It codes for CASSSREGEQYF.

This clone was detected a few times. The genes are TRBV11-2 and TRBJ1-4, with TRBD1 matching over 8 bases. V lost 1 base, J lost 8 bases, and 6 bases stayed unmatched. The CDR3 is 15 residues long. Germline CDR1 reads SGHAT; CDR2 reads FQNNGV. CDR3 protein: CASSLGTGSREKLFF. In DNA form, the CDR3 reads TGTGCCAGCAGCTTAGGGACAGGGTCTCGGGAAAAACTGTTTTTT.

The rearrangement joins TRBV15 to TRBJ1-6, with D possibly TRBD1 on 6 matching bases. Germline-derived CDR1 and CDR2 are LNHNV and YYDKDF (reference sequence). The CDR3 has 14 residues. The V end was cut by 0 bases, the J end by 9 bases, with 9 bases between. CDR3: CATSRDRGFSPLHF. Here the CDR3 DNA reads TGTGCCACCAGCAGAGACAGGGGTTTTTCACCCCTCCACTTT. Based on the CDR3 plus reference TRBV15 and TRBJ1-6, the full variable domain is DAMVIQNPRYQVTQFGKPVTLSCSQTLNHNVMYWYQQKSSQAPKLLFHYYDKDFNNEADTPDNFQSRRPNTSFCFLDIRSPGLGDTAMYLCATSRDRGFSPLHFGNGTRLTVT.

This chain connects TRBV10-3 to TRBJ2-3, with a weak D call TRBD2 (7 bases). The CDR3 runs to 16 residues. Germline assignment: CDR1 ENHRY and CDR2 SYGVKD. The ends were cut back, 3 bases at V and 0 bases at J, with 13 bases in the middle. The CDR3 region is CAISEGGAGSTDTQYF. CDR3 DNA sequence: TGTGCCATCAGTGAAGGGGGGGCTGGTAGCACAGATACGCAGTATTTT.

CDR3 sequence: CASSPILGNNEQFF. CDR3 bases: TGTGCCAGCTCACCAATCTTGGGCAACAATGAGCAGTTCTTC. The rearrangement links TRBV18 to TRBJ2-1; D gene unclear. V dropped 2 bases and J dropped 5 bases, with 10 bases sitting between them. The CDR3 has 14 amino acids. CDR1 is KGHSH and CDR2 is LQKENI in the germline V gene.

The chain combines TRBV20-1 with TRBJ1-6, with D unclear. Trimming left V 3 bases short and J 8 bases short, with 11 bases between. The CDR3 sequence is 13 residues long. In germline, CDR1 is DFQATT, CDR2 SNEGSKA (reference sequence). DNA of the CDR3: TGCAGTGCTAGTTCTGGCCTAGATTCACCCCTCCACTTT. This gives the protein CSASSGLDSPLHF.

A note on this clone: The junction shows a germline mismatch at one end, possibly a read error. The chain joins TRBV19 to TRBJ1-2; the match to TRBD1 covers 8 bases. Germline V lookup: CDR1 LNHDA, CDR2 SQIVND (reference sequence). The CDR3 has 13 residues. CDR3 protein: CASKGTGYYGYTF. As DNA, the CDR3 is TGTGCGAGTAAGGGGACAGGTTACTATGGCTACACCTTC.

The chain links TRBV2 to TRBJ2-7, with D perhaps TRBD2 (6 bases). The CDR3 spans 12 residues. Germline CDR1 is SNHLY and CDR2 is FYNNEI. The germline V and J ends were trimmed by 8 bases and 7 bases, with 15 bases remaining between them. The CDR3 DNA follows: TGTGCCAGCTCCCCCCCCGGGGGTGAGCAGTACTTC. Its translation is CASSPPGGEQYF.

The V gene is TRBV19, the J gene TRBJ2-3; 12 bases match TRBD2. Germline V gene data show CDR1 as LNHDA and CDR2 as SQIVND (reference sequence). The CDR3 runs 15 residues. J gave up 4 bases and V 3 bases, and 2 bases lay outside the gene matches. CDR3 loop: CASSMTSGSADTQYF. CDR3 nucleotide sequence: TGTGCCAGTAGTATGACTAGCGGGAGCGCAGATACGCAGTATTTT.

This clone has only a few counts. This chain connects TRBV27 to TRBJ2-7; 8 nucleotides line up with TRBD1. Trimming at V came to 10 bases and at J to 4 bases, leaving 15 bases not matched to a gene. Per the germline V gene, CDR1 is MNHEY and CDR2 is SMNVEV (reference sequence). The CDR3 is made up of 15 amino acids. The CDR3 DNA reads TGTGCCACCCTAGCCCGTAGTACAGGGGGTTACGAGCAGTACTTC. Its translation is CATLARSTGGYEQYF.

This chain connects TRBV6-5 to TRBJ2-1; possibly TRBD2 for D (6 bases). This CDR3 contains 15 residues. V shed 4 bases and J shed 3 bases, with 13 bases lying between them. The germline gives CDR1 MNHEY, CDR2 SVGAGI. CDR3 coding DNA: TGTGCCAGCAGTTCGTCGGGACTCCTCTACAATGAGCAGTTCTTC. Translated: CASSSSGLLYNEQFF.

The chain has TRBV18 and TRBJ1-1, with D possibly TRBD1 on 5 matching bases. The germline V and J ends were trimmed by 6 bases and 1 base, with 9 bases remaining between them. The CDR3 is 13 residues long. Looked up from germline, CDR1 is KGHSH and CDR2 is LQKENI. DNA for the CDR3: TGTGCCAGCTCGGGGGGGAGGAACACTGAAGCTTTCTTT. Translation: CASSGGRNTEAFF.

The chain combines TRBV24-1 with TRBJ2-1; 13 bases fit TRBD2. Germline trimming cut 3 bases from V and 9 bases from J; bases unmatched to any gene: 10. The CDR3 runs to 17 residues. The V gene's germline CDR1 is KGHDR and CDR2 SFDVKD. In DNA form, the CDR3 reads TGTGCCACCAGTGATCCCGGGACTAGCGGGAAGATTGGTGAGCAGTTCTTC. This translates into CATSDPGTSGKIGEQFF.

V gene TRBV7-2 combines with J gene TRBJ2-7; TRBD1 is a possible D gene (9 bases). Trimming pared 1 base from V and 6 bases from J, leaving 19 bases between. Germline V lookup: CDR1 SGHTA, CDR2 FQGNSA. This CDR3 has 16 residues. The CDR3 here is CASSLVAGQGFSEQYF. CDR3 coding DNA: TGTGCCAGCAGCTTAGTAGCGGGACAGGGATTCTCCGAGCAGTACTTC.

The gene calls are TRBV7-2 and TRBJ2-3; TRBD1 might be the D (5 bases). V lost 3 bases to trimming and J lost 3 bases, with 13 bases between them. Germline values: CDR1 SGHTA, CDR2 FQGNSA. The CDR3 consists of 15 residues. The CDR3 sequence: CASSFQWGVTDTQYF. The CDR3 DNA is TGTGCCAGCAGCTTCCAATGGGGCGTAACAGATACGCAGTATTTT.

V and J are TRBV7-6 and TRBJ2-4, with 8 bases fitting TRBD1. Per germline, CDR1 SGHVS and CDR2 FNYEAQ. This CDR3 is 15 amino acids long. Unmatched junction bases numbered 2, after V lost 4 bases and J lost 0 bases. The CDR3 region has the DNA TGTGCCAGCAGCTCCGGACAGGGAGCCAAAAACATTCAGTACTTC. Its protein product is CASSSGQGAKNIQYF.

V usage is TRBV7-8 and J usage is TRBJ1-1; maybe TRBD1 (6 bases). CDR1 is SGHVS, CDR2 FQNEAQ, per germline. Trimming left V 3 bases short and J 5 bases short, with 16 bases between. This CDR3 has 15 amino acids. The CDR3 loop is CASSFALGGQTEAFF. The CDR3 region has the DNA TGTGCCAGCAGCTTCGCCCTGGGGGGGCAGACTGAAGCTTTCTTT.

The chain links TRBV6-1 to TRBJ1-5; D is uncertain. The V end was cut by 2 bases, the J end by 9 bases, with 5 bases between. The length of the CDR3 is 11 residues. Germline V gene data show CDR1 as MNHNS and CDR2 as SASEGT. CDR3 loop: CASSEPRPQHF. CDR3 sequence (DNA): TGTGCCAGCAGTGAACCTCGGCCCCAGCATTTT.

The CDR3 sequence: CASSRGQGAANTEAFF. CDR3 in DNA: TGCGCCAGCAGCCGAGGACAGGGGGCGGCGAACACTGAAGCTTTCTTT. The V and J genes are TRBV5-1 and TRBJ1-1, with 11 bases aligning to TRBD1. CDR3 length equals 16 residues. V trimming: 4 bases; J trimming: 1 base; junction bases outside the gene matches: 6. Per germline, CDR1 SGHRS and CDR2 YFSETQ.

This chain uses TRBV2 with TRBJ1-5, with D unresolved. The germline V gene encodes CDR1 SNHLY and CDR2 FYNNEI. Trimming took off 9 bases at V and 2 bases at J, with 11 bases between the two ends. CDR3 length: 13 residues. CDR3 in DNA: TGTGCCAGTGAAGCGCTGGGCAATCAGCCCCAGCATTTT. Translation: CASEALGNQPQHF.

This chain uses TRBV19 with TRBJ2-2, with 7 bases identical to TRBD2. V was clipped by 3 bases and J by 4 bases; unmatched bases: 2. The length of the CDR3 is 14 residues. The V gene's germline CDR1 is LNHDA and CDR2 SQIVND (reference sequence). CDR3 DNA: TGTGCCAGTAGTATCTCGGGGGGCACCGGGGAGCTGTTTTTT. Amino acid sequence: CASSISGGTGELFF.

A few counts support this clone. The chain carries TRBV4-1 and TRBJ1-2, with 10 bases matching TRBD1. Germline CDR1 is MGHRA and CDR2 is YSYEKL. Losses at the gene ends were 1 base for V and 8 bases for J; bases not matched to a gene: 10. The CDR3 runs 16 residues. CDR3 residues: CASSQASGQGIFGYTF. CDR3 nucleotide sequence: TGCGCCAGCAGCCAAGCCTCGGGACAGGGGATTTTCGGCTACACCTTC.

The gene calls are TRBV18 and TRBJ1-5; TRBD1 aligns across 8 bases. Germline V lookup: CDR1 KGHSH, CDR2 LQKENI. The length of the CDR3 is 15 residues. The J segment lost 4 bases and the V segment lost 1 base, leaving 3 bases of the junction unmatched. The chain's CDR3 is CASSPLQGENQPQHF. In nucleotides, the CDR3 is TGTGCCAGCTCACCACTACAGGGGGAGAATCAGCCCCAGCATTTT.

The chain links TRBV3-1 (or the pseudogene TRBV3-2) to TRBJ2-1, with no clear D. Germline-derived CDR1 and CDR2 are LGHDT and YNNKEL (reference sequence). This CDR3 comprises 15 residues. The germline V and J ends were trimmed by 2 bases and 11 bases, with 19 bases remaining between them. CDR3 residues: CASSQLPVLESKQFF. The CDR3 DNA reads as TGTGCCAGCAGCCAACTACCAGTTCTAGAATCGAAGCAGTTCTTC.

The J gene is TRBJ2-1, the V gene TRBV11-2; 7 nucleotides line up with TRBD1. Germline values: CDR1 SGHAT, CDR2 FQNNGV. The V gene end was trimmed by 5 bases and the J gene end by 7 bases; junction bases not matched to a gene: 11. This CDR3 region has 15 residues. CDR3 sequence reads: CASSLQRQGGNEQFF. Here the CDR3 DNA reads TGTGCCAGCAGCCTGCAAAGACAGGGTGGGAATGAGCAGTTCTTC. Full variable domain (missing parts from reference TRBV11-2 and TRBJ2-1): EAGVAQSPRYKIIEKRQSVAFWCNPISGHATLYWYQQILGQGPKLLIQFQNNGVVDDSQLPKDRFSAERLKGVDSTLKIQPAKLEDSAVYLCASSLQRQGGNEQFFGPGTRLTVL.

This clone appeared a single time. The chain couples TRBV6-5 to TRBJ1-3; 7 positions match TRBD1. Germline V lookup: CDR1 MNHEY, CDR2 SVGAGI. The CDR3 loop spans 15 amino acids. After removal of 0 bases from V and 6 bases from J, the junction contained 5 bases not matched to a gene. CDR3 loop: CASSYSTGSENTIYF. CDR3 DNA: TGTGCCAGCAGTTACTCGACAGGGAGCGAAAACACCATATATTTT.

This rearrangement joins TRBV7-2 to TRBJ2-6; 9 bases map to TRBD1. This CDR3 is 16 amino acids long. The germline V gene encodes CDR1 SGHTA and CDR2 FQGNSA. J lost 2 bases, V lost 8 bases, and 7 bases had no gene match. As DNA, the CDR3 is TGTGCCAGCGGCCTTACAGGGGGCGCTGGGGCCAACGTCCTGACTTTC. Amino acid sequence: CASGLTGGAGANVLTF.

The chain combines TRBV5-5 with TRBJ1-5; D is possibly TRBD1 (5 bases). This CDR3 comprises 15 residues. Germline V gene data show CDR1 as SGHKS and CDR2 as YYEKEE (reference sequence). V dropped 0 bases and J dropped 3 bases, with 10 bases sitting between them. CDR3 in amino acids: CASSLGQGDNQPQHF. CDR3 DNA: TGTGCCAGCAGCTTGGGGCAGGGCGACAATCAGCCCCAGCATTTT.

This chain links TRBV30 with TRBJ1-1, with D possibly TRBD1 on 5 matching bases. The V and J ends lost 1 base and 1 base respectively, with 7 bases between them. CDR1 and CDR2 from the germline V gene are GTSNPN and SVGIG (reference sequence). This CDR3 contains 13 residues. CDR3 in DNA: TGTGCCTGGAGTGGACAGTCGAACACTGAAGCTTTCTTT. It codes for CAWSGQSNTEAFF.